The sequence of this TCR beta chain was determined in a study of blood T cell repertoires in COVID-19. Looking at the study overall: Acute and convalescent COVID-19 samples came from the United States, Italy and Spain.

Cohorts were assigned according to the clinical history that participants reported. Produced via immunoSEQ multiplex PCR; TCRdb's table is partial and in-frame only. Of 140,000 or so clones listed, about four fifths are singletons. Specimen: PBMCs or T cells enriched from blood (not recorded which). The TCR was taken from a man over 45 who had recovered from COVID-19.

CDR3 in amino acids: CASSPQVRAGNTIYF. For the CDR3, the DNA is TGTGCCAGCTCACCACAAGTCAGGGCCGGAAACACCATATATTTT. The chain is built from TRBV18 and TRBJ1-3; possible D gene TRBD1, 5 bases. CDR3 length: 15 amino acids. Trimming removed 1 base from V and 4 bases from J, with 11 bases in between. Germline V CDR1 and CDR2: KGHSH, LQKENI.